The rows below give T cell receptor beta chains drawn from one sample of a study of cytomegalovirus exposure and HLA in healthy donors. Repertoires were generated with immunoSEQ multiplex PCR, while TCRdb's copy carries only in-frame clones and drops some. The table has some 190,000 clones, about 69% seen once. Sample: PBMCs. The receptors originated from a man under 40 in good health and CMV-seropositive. Both conserved end residues are part of each CDR3. D genes are given only for firm matches. Not every row has a clone size; where given, it reads once, few, many or a size class.

J: TRBJ1-2
D: TRBD1
V: TRBV25-1
size: NA
CDR3: CASSNDRGFSGYTF
DNA: TGTGCCAGCAGTAACGACAGGGGATTTTCCGGCTACACCTTC

J: TRBJ1-6
D: NA
V: TRBV21-1
size: NA
CDR3: CASSKGQPSYNSPLHF
DNA: TGTGCCAGCAGCAAGGGACAGCCCTCCTATAATTCACCCCTCCACTTT

J: TRBJ2-5
D: TRBD2
V: TRBV6-5
size: NA
CDR3: CASRRDYDKETQYF
DNA: TGTGCCAGCAGGAGGGACTACGATAAAGAGACCCAGTACTTC

J: TRBJ2-3
D: TRBD2
V: TRBV7-9
size: NA
CDR3: CASSLASSGGYTQYF
DNA: TGTGCCAGCAGCCTCGCCTCTAGCGGGGGGTATACGCAGTATTTT

J: TRBJ2-3
D: NA
V: TRBV5-4
size: few
CDR3: CASSTGGGQSTDTQYF
DNA: TGTGCCAGCAGCACTGGCGGGGGACAAAGCACAGATACGCAGTATTTT

J: TRBJ2-3
D: TRBD1
V: TRBV5-8
size: once
CDR3: CASSLGGGNMGTQYF
DNA: TGTGCCAGCAGCTTAGGGGGCGGAAATATGGGTACGCAGTATTTT

J: TRBJ1-2
D: NA
V: TRBV29-1
size: NA
CDR3: CSVKGGRIYGYTF
DNA: TGCAGCGTTAAGGGGGGGCGCATCTATGGCTACACCTTC

J: TRBJ1-2
D: NA
V: TRBV15
size: NA
CDR3: CATSRVGGSGYTF
DNA: TGTGCCACCAGCAGAGTAGGCGGCTCTGGCTACACCTTC

J: TRBJ2-5
D: NA
V: TRBV21-1
size: NA
CDR3: CASSKAGSQETQYF
DNA: TGTGCCAGCAGCAAGGCGGGATCCCAAGAGACCCAGTACTTC

J: TRBJ2-7
D: NA
V: TRBV5-4
size: NA
CDR3: CASSLGGRLTYEQYF
DNA: TGTGCCAGCAGCTTGGGGGGGAGGTTGACCTACGAGCAGTACTTC

J: TRBJ1-2
D: NA
V: TRBV19
size: NA
CDR3: CASSIGEQGGYGYTF
DNA: TGTGCCAGTAGTATTGGAGAACAGGGCGGCTATGGCTACACCTTC

J: TRBJ2-5
D: NA
V: TRBV11-2
size: NA
CDR3: CASSSGYGGETQYF
DNA: TGTGCCAGCAGCTCGGGATACGGGGGAGAGACCCAGTACTTC

J: TRBJ1-6
D: NA
V: TRBV7-6
size: NA
CDR3: CASSDFWTEDSPLHF
DNA: TGTGCCAGCAGCGATTTCTGGACAGAGGATTCACCCCTCCACTTT

J: TRBJ1-2
D: NA
V: TRBV18
size: NA
CDR3: CASSPEEGNGYTF
DNA: TGTGCCAGCTCCCCGGAGGAAGGGAATGGCTACACCTTC

J: TRBJ2-1
D: TRBD2
V: TRBV11-3
size: few
CDR3: CASSFGGGSSYNEQFF
DNA: TGTGCCAGCAGCTTTGGCGGGGGTAGCTCCTACAATGAGCAGTTCTTC

J: TRBJ1-5
D: NA
V: TRBV27
size: NA
CDR3: CASSPHAGGDYSNQPQHF
DNA: TGTGCCAGCAGTCCTCACGCTGGAGGAGATTATAGCAATCAGCCCCAGCATTTT

J: TRBJ2-3
D: NA
V: TRBV9
size: NA
CDR3: CASSVKRELSTDTQYF
DNA: TGTGCCAGCAGCGTTAAGCGAGAGCTTAGCACAGATACGCAGTATTTT

J: TRBJ2-3
D: TRBD2
V: TRBV18
size: NA
CDR3: CASSILSGSSDTQYF
DNA: TGTGCCAGCTCAATATTAAGCGGGAGCTCTGATACGCAGTATTTT

J: TRBJ1-4
D: NA
V: TRBV25-1
size: NA
CDR3: CASSPHLGRAEKLFF
DNA: TGTGCCAGCAGTCCCCATCTGGGCAGGGCTGAAAAACTGTTTTTT

J: TRBJ2-3
D: TRBD2
V: TRBV28
size: NA
CDR3: CASRGTSGSTDTQYF
DNA: TGTGCCAGCAGAGGGACTAGCGGGAGCACAGATACGCAGTATTTT

J: TRBJ2-7
D: NA
V: TRBV6-5
size: few
CDR3: CASRNPKTDSYEQYF
DNA: TGTGCCAGCAGAAACCCCAAGACAGACTCCTACGAGCAGTACTTC

J: TRBJ1-4
D: NA
V: TRBV18
size: NA
CDR3: CASSPQNEREVFF
DNA: TGTGCCAGCTCACCTCAGAATGAACGGGAGGTGTTTTTT

J: TRBJ2-4
D: NA
V: TRBV6-1
size: few
CDR3: CASRATGLLDF
DNA: TGTGCCAGCAGGGCTACAGGGCTTCTCGACTTC

J: TRBJ2-2
D: NA
V: TRBV2
size: NA
CDR3: CASSLERVTLDGELFF
DNA: TGTGCCAGCAGTTTGGAGCGGGTTACACTGGACGGGGAGCTGTTTTTT

J: TRBJ1-6
D: NA
V: TRBV7-2
size: NA
CDR3: CASSLGHPPNSPLHF
DNA: TGTGCCAGCAGCTTGGGGCACCCCCCTAATTCACCCCTCCACTTT